This TCR beta chain was documented in a study of CD8 T cells in ankylosing spondylitis. Study-level findings and limits: A TCR beta motif made of roughly eight highly homologous variants seemed typical of ankylosing spondylitis blood.

TCRdb ran MiXCR on the 5' RACE reads and lists one entry per CDR3 protein. There are some 450,000 distinct CDR3 sequences in the sample; approximately 17% occur only once, and over 1% lies in the top ten. Germline V gene data show CDR1 as SGHVS and CDR2 as FQNEAQ. The ends lost 5 bases at V and 0 bases at J; junction bases unmatched: 8. This CDR3 region has 16 residues. A word on this clonotype: As yet, its antigen is unknown.

This clonotype was obtained from a male donor with ankylosing spondylitis. This chain joins TRBV7-8 and TRBJ2-3; the match to TRBD2 covers 7 bases. The specimen was blood, either unsorted or a sorted T cell fraction (not recorded which). The CDR3 nucleotides are TGTGCCAGCAGCCCTAAGACTAGCCCGAGCACAGATACGCAGTATTTT. It yields the protein CASSPKTSPSTDTQYF. The variable domain in full, completed from reference TRBV7-8 and TRBJ2-3, reads GAGVSQSPRYKVAKRGQDVALRCDPISGHVSLFWYQQALGQGPEFLTYFQNEAQLDKSGLPSDRFFAERPEGSVSTLKIQRTQQEDSAVYLCASSPKTSPSTDTQYFGPGTRLTVL.